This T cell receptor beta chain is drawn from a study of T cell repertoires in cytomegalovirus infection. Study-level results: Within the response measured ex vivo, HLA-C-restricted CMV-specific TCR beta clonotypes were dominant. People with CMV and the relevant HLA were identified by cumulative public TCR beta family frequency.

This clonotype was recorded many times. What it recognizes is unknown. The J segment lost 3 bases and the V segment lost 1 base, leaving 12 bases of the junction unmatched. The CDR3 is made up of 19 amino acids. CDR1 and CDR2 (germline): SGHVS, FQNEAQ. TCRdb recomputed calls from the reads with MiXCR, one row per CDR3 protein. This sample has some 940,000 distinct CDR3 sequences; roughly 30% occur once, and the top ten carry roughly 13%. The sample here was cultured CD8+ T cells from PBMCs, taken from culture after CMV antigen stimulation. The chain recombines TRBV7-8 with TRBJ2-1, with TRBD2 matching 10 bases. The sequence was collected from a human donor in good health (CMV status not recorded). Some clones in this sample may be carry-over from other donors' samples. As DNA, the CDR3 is TGTGCCAGCAGCTTAGGAGGGAAAGCGGGGGGGCCGGACTACAATGAGCAGTTCTTC. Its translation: CASSLGGKAGGPDYNEQFF.